This T cell receptor (beta chain) was sequenced during a study of blood T cell repertoires in COVID-19. The repertoire was sequenced with immunoSEQ multiplex PCR; TCRdb's copy has only in-frame clones and lacks some. The sample has 120,000 to 150,000 clones; 80% to 90% are singletons. Source material: peripheral blood. The sequence derives from a human donor with acute or convalescent COVID-19. The donor label of this sample is uncertain.

The CDR3 is CASSQGTGAYGYTF. In nucleotides, the CDR3 is TGTGCCAGCAGCCAAGGAACAGGGGCATATGGCTACACCTTC. The chain combines TRBV4-2 with TRBJ1-2; 7 nucleotides line up with TRBD1. CDR3 length equals 14 residues. In germline, CDR1 is LGHNA, CDR2 YNFKEQ. Trimming removed 1 base from V and 5 bases from J; junction bases left unmatched: 4.